These 14 T cell receptor beta chains were all obtained from the same sample, sequenced in a study of T-cell reconstitution after alpha-beta-depleted transplantation in children. Preparation of the TCRbeta library used unique molecular identifiers. TCRdb re-derived calls from the PCR reads in MiXCR, one entry per CDR3 protein. The sample has approximately 290,000 distinct CDR3 sequences; approximately 10% are singletons. Here the sequenced sample was peripheral blood, taken 180 days after TCRalphabeta/CD19-depleted stem cell transplant. Receptors originate from a male patient aged 2-15 years who had a stem cell transplant for chronic granulomatous disease, so the T cells may come from the graft donor.

This clonotype was seen ten or more times. The gene calls are TRBV5-1 and TRBJ1-5; 8 nucleotides align to TRBD1. V was pared by 4 bases and J by 11 bases, with 8 bases of the junction left unmatched. This CDR3 contains 13 residues. CDR1 SGHRS and CDR2 YFSETQ come from the germline V gene. CDR3 amino acids: CASSLGTGGSQHF. The CDR3 DNA sequence: TGCGCCAGCAGCCTCGGGACAGGCGGGTCCCAGCATTTT.

This clonotype is termed medium-sized. The DNA of the CDR3 is TGCGCCAGCGCACTGACCGGGGCAGGGGGCGCAAAGACCCAGTACTTC. Translated, it gives CASALTGAGGAKTQYF. The J gene is TRBJ2-5, the V gene TRBV5-1; 8 bases agree with TRBD1. Per germline, CDR1 SGHRS and CDR2 YFSETQ. The CDR3 spans 16 residues. J was trimmed by 6 bases and V by 7 bases; bases with no gene match: 17.

Concerning this clonotype itself: A single base separates this from a much larger clone, so it may be a read error. The gene calls are TRBV20-1 and TRBJ2-7; no clear D. This CDR3 is built from 11 residues. In germline, CDR1 is DFQATT, CDR2 SNEGSKA (reference sequence). CDR3 in DNA: TGCTGTGCCCCCGCCGCCTACGAGCAGTACTTC. This translates into CCAPAAYEQYF.

This clonotype occurred many times. This chain uses TRBV4-3 with TRBJ2-2, with D possibly being TRBD1 (5 bases). Per the germline V gene, CDR1 is LGHNA and CDR2 is YSLEER. With 3 bases removed from V and 0 bases from J, the gap between germline ends came to 8 bases. This CDR3 region has 15 residues. The CDR3 DNA reads as TGCGCCAGCAGCCATGGGGCCGCGAACACCGGGGAGCTGTTTTTT. Translation gives CASSHGAANTGELFF.

This clonotype was detected many times. The V gene is TRBV5-1, the J gene TRBJ1-1; D is perhaps TRBD1 (5 bases). The germline gives CDR1 SGHRS, CDR2 YFSETQ. Trimming shortened V by 4 bases and J by 11 bases, and 15 bases separated the two germline ends. CDR3 length: 12 amino acids. As DNA, the CDR3 is TGCGCCAGCAGCATATCCGGGGCGGAGGCTTTCTTT. Residues: CASSISGAEAFF.

The sample holds many counts of this clonotype. The rearrangement joins TRBV6-5 to TRBJ2-5; no firm D call. This CDR3 region has 14 residues. V was clipped by 4 bases and J by 5 bases, with 14 bases between them. Germline-derived CDR1 and CDR2 are MNHEY and SVGAGI. The CDR3 loop reads CASSSLHRAETQYF. The CDR3 bases are TGTGCCAGCAGTTCCCTTCATAGGGCGGAGACCCAGTACTTC.

This clonotype has ten or more counts. The V and J genes are TRBV12-3 or TRBV12-4 and TRBJ2-1; 13 positions match TRBD2. The CDR3 has 15 residues. The trim removed 4 bases at V and 12 bases at J, leaving 9 bases unmatched. The CDR3 DNA is TGTGCCAGCAGTTCCACTAGCGGGAGGGCCGGGGGGCAGTTCTTC. Protein sequence: CASSSTSGRAGGQFF.

There are many counts of this clonotype. The chain recombines TRBV28 with TRBJ2-5; no clear D. Germline loops: CDR1 MDHEN, CDR2 SYDVKM. The CDR3 consists of 13 residues. Trimming removed 6 bases from V and 5 bases from J, with 13 bases in between. CDR3 DNA: TGTGCCAGCAGCGCCCCGGCTCGGGAGACCCAGTACTTC. Residues: CASSAPARETQYF.

The CDR3 region is CASSSTSEQETQYF. The CDR3 DNA follows: TGTGCCAGCAGCTCCACTAGCGAACAAGAGACCCAGTACTTC. The genes are TRBV7-7 and TRBJ2-5, with TRBD2 matching over 7 bases. The CDR3 contains 14 residues. Germline V lookup: CDR1 SSHAT, CDR2 FNYEAQ (reference sequence). With 4 bases clipped from V and 2 bases from J, the junction kept 4 bases outside the gene matches.

This clonotype has a count of ten or more. This rearrangement joins TRBV20-1 to TRBJ2-3; TRBD1 aligns across 9 bases. The CDR3 contains 18 residues. V shed 1 base, J shed 0 bases, and the junction held 11 bases outside the gene matches. Germline assignment: CDR1 DFQATT and CDR2 SNEGSKA (reference sequence). The CDR3: CSARVPTTGGASTDTQYF. DNA for the CDR3: TGCAGTGCTAGAGTCCCAACCACAGGGGGCGCGAGCACAGATACGCAGTATTTT.

This clonotype appeared many times. V and J are TRBV27 and TRBJ1-5; 9 nucleotides align to TRBD1. Germline assignment: CDR1 MNHEY and CDR2 SMNVEV (reference sequence). This CDR3 comprises 13 residues. After removal of 6 bases from V and 6 bases from J, the junction contained 3 bases not matched to a gene. For the CDR3, the DNA is TGTGCCAGCAGGGGACAGGGTAGTCAGCCCCAGCATTTT. Its translation: CASRGQGSQPQHF.

This clonotype was counted ten times or more. The genes are TRBV5-1 and TRBJ2-1; D may match TRBD1 or TRBD2 (5 bases each). The CDR3 sequence is 14 residues long. V shed 4 bases and J shed 5 bases, with 13 bases lying between them. CDR1 and CDR2 from the germline V gene are SGHRS and YFSETQ. The CDR3 region has the DNA TGCGCCAGCAGCGGGGGTCTTCTTAACAATGAGCAGTTCTTC. Its protein product is CASSGGLLNNEQFF.

This clonotype was found many times. V gene TRBV20-1 combines with J gene TRBJ2-4; D is possibly TRBD1 (6 bases). Trimming cost V 6 bases and J 0 bases, with 9 bases left between them. The CDR3 spans 13 residues. Germline assignment: CDR1 DFQATT and CDR2 SNEGSKA (reference sequence). This CDR3 reads CSAPGVAKNIQYF. The CDR3 DNA sequence: TGCAGTGCGCCAGGGGTAGCCAAAAACATTCAGTACTTC.

The table lists this clonotype with many counts. The chain links TRBV7-6 to TRBJ1-1; 9 positions match TRBD1. CDR3 length: 14 residues. Germline V gene data show CDR1 as SGHVS and CDR2 as FNYEAQ. V was pared by 5 bases and J by 2 bases, with 3 bases of the junction left unmatched. DNA of the CDR3: TGTGCCAGCAGCCAGGGACAGGGCAACACTGAAGCTTTCTTT. This gives the protein CASSQGQGNTEAFF. The whole variable domain, filled in from reference TRBV7-6 and TRBJ1-1, reads GAGVSQSPRYKVTKRGQDVALRCDPISGHVSLYWYRQALGQGPEFLTYFNYEAQQDKSGLPNDRFSAERPEGSISTLTIQRTEQRDSAMYRCASSQGQGNTEAFFGQGTRLTVV.